Listed here are 15 T cell receptor beta chains from one sample, sequenced in a study of immunodeficiency. Method: immunoSEQ multiplex PCR; TCRdb's copy keeps in-frame clones and lacks some. The table has approximately 4,000 clones, 90% to 95% seen once; the top ten hold approximately 4.7%. Sequencing input: CD4+ T cells from blood. Receptor source: a human donor in good health.

As to this clone: One junction end does not reproduce the germline sequence, and a read error may be involved. Other DNA sequences in this sample translate to the same CDR3. The CDR3, as DNA: TGTGCCAGTAGTGAAGGTGGGACAGGGAAGGTGGGCTACACCTTC. It encodes CASSEGGTGKVGYTF. The chain carries TRBV6-1 and TRBJ1-2; 9 bases align to TRBD1. The CDR3 is 15 residues long. Per germline, CDR1 MNHNS and CDR2 SASEGT.

This chain connects TRBV18 to TRBJ2-7, with 9 bases identical to TRBD1. CDR3 length: 17 residues. V was pared by 4 bases and J by 7 bases, with 17 bases of the junction left unmatched. CDR1 KGHSH and CDR2 LQKENI come from the germline V gene. The CDR3 spells CASSLPIIQGAGGEQYF. The CDR3, as DNA: TGTGCCAGCTCACTACCTATTATACAGGGGGCCGGGGGAGAGCAGTACTTC.

The rearrangement uses TRBV4-1 and TRBJ2-7; D is possibly TRBD1 (5 bases). CDR3 size: 16 residues. Germline V CDR1 and CDR2: MGHRA, YSYEKL. V lost 4 bases, J lost 2 bases, and 18 bases lay in between. The CDR3 DNA reads TGCGCCAGCAGCCCAGGTCAGGGCCCCGCAACCTACGAGCAGTACTTC. Protein product: CASSPGQGPATYEQYF.

V and J are TRBV18 and TRBJ2-5; 8 bases map to TRBD1. From germline, CDR1 is KGHSH and CDR2 LQKENI. This CDR3 is 14 amino acids long. Losses at the gene ends were 5 bases for V and 6 bases for J; bases not matched to a gene: 8. CDR3 DNA sequence: TGTGCCAGCTCAACACGGACAGGGCGGCAGACCCAGTACTTC. Its protein is CASSTRTGRQTQYF. The whole variable domain, filled in from reference TRBV18 and TRBJ2-5, reads NAGVMQNPRHLVRRRGQEARLRCSPMKGHSHVYWYRQLPEEGLKFMVYLQKENIIDESGMPKERFSAEFPKEGPSILRIQQVVRGDSAAYFCASSTRTGRQTQYFGPGTRLLVL.

CDR3 sequence (DNA): TGTGCCAGCAGTTACGGGACAGTTAAGGATGGCTACACCTTC. Its protein is CASSYGTVKDGYTF. The chain uses TRBV6-2 or TRBV6-3 and TRBJ1-2; 7 nucleotides align to TRBD1. CDR3 size: 14 residues. V trimming: 2 bases; J trimming: 6 bases; junction bases outside the gene matches: 6. The germline V gene encodes CDR1 MNHEY and CDR2 SVGEGT.

This rearrangement joins TRBV30 to TRBJ1-3, with TRBD1 identical over 8 bases. The germline V gene encodes CDR1 GTSNPN and CDR2 SVGIG (reference sequence). The CDR3 spans 13 residues. Trimming at V came to 5 bases and at J to 6 bases, leaving 6 bases not matched to a gene. CDR3 bases: TGTGCCTGGGGGGACAGGCCACAAAACACCATATATTTT. It is translated as CAWGDRPQNTIYF.

V is TRBV14 and J is TRBJ1-2; the match to TRBD1 covers 8 bases. Germline values: CDR1 SGHDN, CDR2 FVKESK. J was trimmed by 6 bases and V by 1 base; bases with no gene match: 10. This CDR3 contains 16 residues. Here the CDR3 reads CASSQAGTGAFDGYTF. CDR3 DNA sequence: TGTGCCAGCAGCCAAGCCGGGACAGGCGCGTTTGATGGCTACACCTTC.

The V gene is TRBV29-1, the J gene TRBJ2-1; no clear D. Germline loops: CDR1 SQVTM, CDR2 ANQGSEA. V lost 4 bases to trimming and J lost 10 bases, with 20 bases between them. The CDR3 has 14 residues. The CDR3 DNA follows: TGCAGCGTTGTTGGTGTGTCGATACAATTCGAGCAGTTCTTC. Translated: CSVVGVSIQFEQFF.

The rearrangement uses TRBV18 and TRBJ2-2; 11 positions agree with TRBD1. The CDR3 sequence is 16 residues long. Germline V gives CDR1 KGHSH, CDR2 LQKENI. With V trimmed by 2 bases and J by 7 bases, 6 bases remained unmatched. CDR3 DNA sequence: TGTGCCAGCTCACCAACCGGACAGGGGGCAGGCGGGGAGCTGTTTTTT. This encodes CASSPTGQGAGGELFF.

This clone has just one count. The chain carries TRBV6-6 and TRBJ1-6, with D perhaps TRBD1 (6 bases). CDR1 and CDR2 from the germline V gene are MNHNY and SVGAGI (reference sequence). This CDR3 contains 16 residues. V was clipped by 5 bases and J by 2 bases, with 13 bases between them. The CDR3 sequence is CASSALGGTYNSPLHF. Written as DNA, the CDR3 is TGTGCCAGCAGTGCACTCGGGGGCACCTATAATTCACCCCTCCACTTT.

This rearrangement joins TRBV7-3 to TRBJ2-1; possible D gene TRBD2, 6 bases. V lost 2 bases to trimming and J lost 7 bases, with 15 bases between them. Germline V gene sequence: CDR1 SGHTA, CDR2 FQGTGA. This CDR3 spans 15 amino acids. CDR3 sequence (DNA): TGTGCCAGCAGCTTATTGGGACTCCCCCGGAATGAGCAGTTCTTC. Translating it yields CASSLLGLPRNEQFF.

This chain uses TRBV20-1 with TRBJ2-3, with 11 bases lining up with TRBD2. Germline CDR1 and CDR2: DFQATT and SNEGSKA (reference sequence). V lost 3 bases to trimming and J lost 2 bases; unmatched junction nucleotides: 1. The CDR3 runs to 14 residues. The CDR3 sequence: CSASSGGDTDTQYF. CDR3 coding DNA: TGCAGTGCTAGTAGCGGGGGGGACACAGATACGCAGTATTTT.

As DNA, the CDR3 is TGTGCCAGCAGCGCAGTATCCGGGGCCATCGAAGACAATGAAAAACTGTTTTTT. This gives the protein CASSAVSGAIEDNEKLFF. This chain joins TRBV27 and TRBJ1-4, with D perhaps TRBD1 (5 bases). Germline V gene sequence: CDR1 MNHEY, CDR2 SMNVEV (reference sequence). Trimming took off 6 bases at V and 5 bases at J, with 25 bases between the two ends. This CDR3 contains 18 residues.

The rearrangement uses TRBV12-3 or TRBV12-4 and TRBJ2-3; D is uncertain. The V and J ends lost 3 bases and 4 bases respectively, with 5 bases between them. CDR3 length: 12 amino acids. CDR3 loop: CASSFSSDTQYF. The CDR3 bases are TGTGCCAGCAGTTTTTCCTCAGATACGCAGTATTTT.

The chain combines TRBV4-1 with TRBJ2-3; 9 nucleotides line up with TRBD2. Looked up from germline, CDR1 is MGHRA and CDR2 is YSYEKL. V shed 1 base and J 1 base; nucleotides not matched to a gene: 6. This CDR3 spans 17 amino acids. For the CDR3, the DNA is TGCGCCAGCAGCCAAGGGCGAGTAGCGGGGGGCACAGATACGCAGTATTTT. Its translation: CASSQGRVAGGTDTQYF.